This is a list of T cell receptor beta chains from one sample in a study of T-cell memory formation after mild COVID-19. TCRdb used MiXCR to reprocess the 5' RACE reads, holding one entry per CDR3 protein. The sample holds hundreds of thousands of distinct CDR3 sequences, around a quarter seen once. Source material: PBMCs or a T cell subset sorted from them (not recorded which). These receptors were collected from an adult woman who had mild COVID-19 (a few samples of this study predate the infection). Cell type and time point are not known. Both conserved end residues are part of each CDR3.

V: TRBV12-3/TRBV12-4; J: TRBJ2-4; CDR3: CASSFRRQAEAKNIQYF
V: TRBV5-1; J: TRBJ2-7; CDR3: CASSLGQGPYYEQYF
V: TRBV7-8; J: TRBJ2-3; CDR3: CASSLAAGITDTQYF
V: TRBV20-1; J: TRBJ2-3; CDR3: CSALQAVEATDTQYF
V: TRBV30; J: TRBJ2-1; CDR3: CAWSAVGTSGIGNEQFF
V: TRBV2; J: TRBJ2-5; CDR3: CASSETSPQETQYF
V: TRBV30; J: TRBJ1-2; CDR3: CAWSGTAAYYGYTF
V: TRBV19; J: TRBJ2-7; CDR3: CASSSGQGSPYF
V: TRBV14; J: TRBJ1-2; CDR3: CASSQKGGSRPYGYTF
V: TRBV9; J: TRBJ1-1; CDR3: CASSRTEMNTEAFF
V: TRBV9; J: TRBJ1-1; CDR3: CASSVSKNQGNTEAFF
V: TRBV20-1; J: TRBJ2-1; CDR3: CSAEYYEQFF
V: TRBV20-1; J: TRBJ2-3; CDR3: CSALAAFSTDTQYF
V: TRBV5-6; J: TRBJ1-1; CDR3: CASSHLAGTRPSGAFF